This T cell receptor beta chain was recovered during a study of technical replicates of blood from a handful of donors (dated by TCRdb to the late 2010s). Details on this clone: The clone's antigen remains unknown. No base qualities exist here, and no much larger clone lies one base off it.

Libraries were constructed by the immunoSEQ multiplex PCR assay. TCRdb took this table from immuneACCESS and kept in-frame rearrangements with V and J called. Such tables lack part of the clones; where checked against another copy, unresolved V genes explain under half of the gap, and the rest is unexplained. Within this sample are 65,000 to 85,000 clones, with roughly 98% of them counted one time only. The leading ten clones occupy approximately 0.15% of the sample. There are 16 amino acids in the CDR3, from cysteine to phenylalanine inclusive. CDR3 DNA is the only sequence kept; it has 48 bases, read in frame from the first base. V trim: 3 bases; J trim: 9 bases; unmatched bases: 9. Via the germline V gene, CDR1 is MNHNS and CDR2 SASEGT.

The chain is made from TRBV6-1 and TRBJ2-1; TRBD1 agrees with 12 junctional bases. The origin of this receptor is a human donor in good health. Sequences were obtained from T cells isolated from PBMCs. The nucleotides are TGTGCCAGCAGTGACGGGGGACAGGGGGCGTGGGGTGAGCAGTTCTTC. This yields the protein CASSDGGQGAWGEQFF.